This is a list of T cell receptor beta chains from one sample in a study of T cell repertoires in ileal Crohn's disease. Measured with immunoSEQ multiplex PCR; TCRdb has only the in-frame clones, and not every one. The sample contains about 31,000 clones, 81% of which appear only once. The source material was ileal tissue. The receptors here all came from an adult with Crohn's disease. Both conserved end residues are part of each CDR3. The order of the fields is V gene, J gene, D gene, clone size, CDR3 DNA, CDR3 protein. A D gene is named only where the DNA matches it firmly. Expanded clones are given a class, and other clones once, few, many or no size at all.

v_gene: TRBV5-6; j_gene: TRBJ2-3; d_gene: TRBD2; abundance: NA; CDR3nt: TGTGCCAGCAGCTCTAGCGGGGGCCGCACAGATACGCAGTATTTT; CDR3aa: CASSSSGGRTDTQYF
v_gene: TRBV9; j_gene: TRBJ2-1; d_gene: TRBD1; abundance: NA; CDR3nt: TGTGCCAGCAGCTCCTCACCGGGACAGGGGCGGAATGAGCAGTTCTTC; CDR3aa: CASSSSPGQGRNEQFF
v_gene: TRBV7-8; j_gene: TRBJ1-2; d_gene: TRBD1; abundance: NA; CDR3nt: TGTGCCAGCAGCCCAACAAGGACAGGGGGCGATTATGGCTACACCTTC; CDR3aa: CASSPTRTGGDYGYTF
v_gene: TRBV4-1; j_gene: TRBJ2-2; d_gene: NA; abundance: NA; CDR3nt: TGCGCCAGCAGCCCCACCCCGCAGGGGGGTGGGGAGCTGTTTTTT; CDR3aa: CASSPTPQGGGELFF
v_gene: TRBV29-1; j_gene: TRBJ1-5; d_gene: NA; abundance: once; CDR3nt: TGCAGCGCCGGAACAGGATACAATCAGCCCCAGCATTTT; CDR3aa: CSAGTGYNQPQHF
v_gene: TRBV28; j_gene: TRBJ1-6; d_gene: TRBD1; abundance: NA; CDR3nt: TGTGCCAGCAGTTCCGCGCGACCGGGACAGGGAGGGTCACCCCTCCACTTT; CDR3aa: CASSSARPGQGGSPLHF
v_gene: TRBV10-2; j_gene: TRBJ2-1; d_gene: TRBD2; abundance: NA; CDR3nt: TGCGCCAGCAGCGCCCTTGCGGGGGCCTACAATGAGCAGTTCTTC; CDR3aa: CASSALAGAYNEQFF
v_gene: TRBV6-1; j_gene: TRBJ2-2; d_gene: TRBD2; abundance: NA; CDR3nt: TGTGCCAGCAGAAGACTAGCGGGCTCCACCGGGGAGCTGTTTTTT; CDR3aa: CASRRLAGSTGELFF
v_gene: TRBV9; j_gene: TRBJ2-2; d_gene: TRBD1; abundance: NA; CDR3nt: TGTGCCAGCAGCAAATACCGGGACAGGTACCTTAACACCGGGGAGCTGTTTTTT; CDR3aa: CASSKYRDRYLNTGELFF
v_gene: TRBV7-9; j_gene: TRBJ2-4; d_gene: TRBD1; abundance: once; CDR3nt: TGTGCCAGCAGCAAACCCGGGACAGGGCAAAACATTCAGTACTTC; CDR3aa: CASSKPGTGQNIQYF
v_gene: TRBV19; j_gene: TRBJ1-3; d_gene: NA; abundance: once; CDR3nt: TGTGCCAGTAGTGCCGACAGGGGAAACACCATATATTTT; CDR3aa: CASSADRGNTIYF
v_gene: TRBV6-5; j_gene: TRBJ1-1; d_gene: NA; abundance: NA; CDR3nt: TGTGCCAGCAGTTATGGAGGAGTAGGGGGATTCCCTGAAGCTTTCTTT; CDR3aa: CASSYGGVGGFPEAFF
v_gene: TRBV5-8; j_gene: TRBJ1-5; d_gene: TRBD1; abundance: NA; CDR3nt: TGTGCCAGCAGAGAAGGGACAGGGAATCAGCCCCAGCATTTT; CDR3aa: CASREGTGNQPQHF
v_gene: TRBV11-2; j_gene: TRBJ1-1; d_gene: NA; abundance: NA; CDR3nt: TGTGCCAGCAGCTCCGGCGGCAAGAACACTGAAGCTTTCTTT; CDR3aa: CASSSGGKNTEAFF
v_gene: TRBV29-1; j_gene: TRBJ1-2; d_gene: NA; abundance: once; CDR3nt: TGCAGCGCCCGGGGGAGGGGCAACTATGGCTACACCTTC; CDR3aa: CSARGRGNYGYTF
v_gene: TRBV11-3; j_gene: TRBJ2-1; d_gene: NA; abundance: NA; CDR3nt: TGTGCCAGCAGCTTATTGGGGCAAGACCCCTACAATGAGCAGTTCTTC; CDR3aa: CASSLLGQDPYNEQFF
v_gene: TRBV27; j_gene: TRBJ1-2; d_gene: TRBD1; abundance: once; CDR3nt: TGTGCCAGCAGTACGGACAGGGGTCTCTATGGCTACACCTTC; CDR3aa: CASSTDRGLYGYTF
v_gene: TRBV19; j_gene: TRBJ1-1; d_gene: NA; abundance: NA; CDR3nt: TGTGCCAGTAGTATCAACGATGAGGGTGAAGCTTTCTTT; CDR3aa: CASSINDEGEAFF
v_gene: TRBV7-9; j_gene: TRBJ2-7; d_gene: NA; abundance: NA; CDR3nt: TGTGCCAGCAGCACAGGTTACGAGCAGTACTTC; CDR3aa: CASSTGYEQYF
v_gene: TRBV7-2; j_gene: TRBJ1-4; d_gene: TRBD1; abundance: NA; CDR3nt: TGTGCCAGCAGCCCAGACCTCGACAGGGGGCAGGAAAAACTGTTTTTT; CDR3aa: CASSPDLDRGQEKLFF
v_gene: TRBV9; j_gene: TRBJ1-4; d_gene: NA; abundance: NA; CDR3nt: TGTGCCAGCAGCGTTGGTCGGTATAATGAAAAACTGTTTTTT; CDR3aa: CASSVGRYNEKLFF
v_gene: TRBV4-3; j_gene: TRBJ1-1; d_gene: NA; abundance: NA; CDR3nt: TGCGCCAGCAGCCAAGTCCCGAGTACTGAAGCTTTCTTT; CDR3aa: CASSQVPSTEAFF
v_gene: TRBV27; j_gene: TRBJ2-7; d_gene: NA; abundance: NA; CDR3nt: TGTGCCAGCAGTTCCCTGAAAAGGGGCCACGAGCAGTACTTC; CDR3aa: CASSSLKRGHEQYF
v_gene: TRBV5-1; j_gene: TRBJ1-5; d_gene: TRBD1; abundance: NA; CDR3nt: TGCGCCAGCAGCTCCGATGGACAGGGCAATCAGCCCCAGCATTTT; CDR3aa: CASSSDGQGNQPQHF
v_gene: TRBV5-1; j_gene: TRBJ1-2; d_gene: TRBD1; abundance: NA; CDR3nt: TGCGCCAGCAGGCCGGACAGGGGAGGGTATGGCTACACCTTC; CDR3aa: CASRPDRGGYGYTF
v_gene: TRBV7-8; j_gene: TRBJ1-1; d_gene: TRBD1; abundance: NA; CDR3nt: TGTGCCAGCAGCTTAGGGCCAGGGGGCCCAGGGAACACTGAAGCTTTCTTT; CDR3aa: CASSLGPGGPGNTEAFF
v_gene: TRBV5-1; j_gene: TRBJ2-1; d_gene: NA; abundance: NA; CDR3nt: TGCGCCAGCAGCCCCCGGGAGTACAATGAGCAGTTCTTC; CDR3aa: CASSPREYNEQFF
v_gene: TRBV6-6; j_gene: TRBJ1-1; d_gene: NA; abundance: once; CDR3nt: TGTGCCAGCAGTTATGAGGGTAACACTGAAGCTTTCTTT; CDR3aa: CASSYEGNTEAFF
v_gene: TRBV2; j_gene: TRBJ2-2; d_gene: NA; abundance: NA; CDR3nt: TGTGCCAGCGCGTACACCGGGGAGCTGTTTTTT; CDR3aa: CASAYTGELFF
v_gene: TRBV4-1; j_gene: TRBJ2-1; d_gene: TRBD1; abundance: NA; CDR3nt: TGCGCCAGCAGCCCCAGGACAGGGGCTTGGAATGAGCAGTTCTTC; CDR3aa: CASSPRTGAWNEQFF
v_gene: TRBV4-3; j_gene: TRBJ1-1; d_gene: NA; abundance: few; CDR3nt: TGCGCCAGCAGCCATGCCTGGAGGCAGAACACTGAAGCTTTCTTT; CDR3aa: CASSHAWRQNTEAFF
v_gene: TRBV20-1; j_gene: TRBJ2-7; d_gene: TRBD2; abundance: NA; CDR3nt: TGCAGTACCGGGACTAGCTTAGGGCAGTACTTC; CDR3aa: CSTGTSLGQYF
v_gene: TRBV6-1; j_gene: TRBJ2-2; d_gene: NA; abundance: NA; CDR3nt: TGTGCCAGCAGTGTATCGGGGTCCACCGGGGAGCTGTTTTTT; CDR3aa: CASSVSGSTGELFF
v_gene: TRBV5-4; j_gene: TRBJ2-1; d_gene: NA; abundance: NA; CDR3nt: TGTGCCAGCAGCTTGGCCGGGGGAAACTCCTACAATGAGCAGTTCTTC; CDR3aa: CASSLAGGNSYNEQFF
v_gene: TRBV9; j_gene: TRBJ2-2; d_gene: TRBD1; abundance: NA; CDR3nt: TGTGCCAGCAGGCTCGGGACAGCCAACACCGGGGAGCTGTTTTTT; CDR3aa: CASRLGTANTGELFF
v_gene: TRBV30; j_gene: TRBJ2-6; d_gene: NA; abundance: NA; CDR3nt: TGTGCCTGGAGTGTCGGTGTTTCTGGGGCCAACGTCCTGACTTTC; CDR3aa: CAWSVGVSGANVLTF
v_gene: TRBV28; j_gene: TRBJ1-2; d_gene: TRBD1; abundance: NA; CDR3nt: TGTGCCAGCAGTTTACCGGGACAGGGGGCCTATGGCTACACCTTC; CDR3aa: CASSLPGQGAYGYTF
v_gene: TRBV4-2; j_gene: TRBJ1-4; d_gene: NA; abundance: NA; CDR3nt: TGTGCCAGCCCCCCAGGGGCGCGGGAAAAACTGTTTTTT; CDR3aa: CASPPGAREKLFF
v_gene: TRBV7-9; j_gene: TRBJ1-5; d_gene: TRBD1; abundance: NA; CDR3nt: TGTGCCAGCAGCTTAGAGGGGGGGGACAGGTCACAGCCCCAGCATTTT; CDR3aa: CASSLEGGDRSQPQHF
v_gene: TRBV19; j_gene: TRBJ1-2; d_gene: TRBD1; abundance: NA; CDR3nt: TGTGCCAGTAGTATAGTGGCCTGGGACAGGGACTATGGCTACACCTTC; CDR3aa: CASSIVAWDRDYGYTF
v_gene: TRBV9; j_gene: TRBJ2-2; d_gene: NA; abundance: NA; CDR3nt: TGTGCCAGCAGCCAAACGGACAGACCGAACACCGGGGAGCTGTTTTTT; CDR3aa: CASSQTDRPNTGELFF
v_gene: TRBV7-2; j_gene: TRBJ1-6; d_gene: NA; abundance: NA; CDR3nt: TGTGCCAGCAGCTTGCAGGGGACCCTAGGGGGTTCACCCCTCCACTTT; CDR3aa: CASSLQGTLGGSPLHF
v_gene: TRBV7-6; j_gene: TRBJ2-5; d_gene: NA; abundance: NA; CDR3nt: TGTGCCAGCAGCCGCATTACAGGGGAGACCCAGTACTTC; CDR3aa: CASSRITGETQYF
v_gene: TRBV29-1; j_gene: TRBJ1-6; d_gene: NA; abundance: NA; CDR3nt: TGCAGCGTTCAGACAGGAGTTAATTCACCCCTCCACTTT; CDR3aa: CSVQTGVNSPLHF
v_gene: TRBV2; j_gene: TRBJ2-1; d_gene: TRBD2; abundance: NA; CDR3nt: TGTGCCAGCAGGTTCCTTGAACTAGCGGGGGGCCACAATGAGCAGTTCTTC; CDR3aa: CASRFLELAGGHNEQFF